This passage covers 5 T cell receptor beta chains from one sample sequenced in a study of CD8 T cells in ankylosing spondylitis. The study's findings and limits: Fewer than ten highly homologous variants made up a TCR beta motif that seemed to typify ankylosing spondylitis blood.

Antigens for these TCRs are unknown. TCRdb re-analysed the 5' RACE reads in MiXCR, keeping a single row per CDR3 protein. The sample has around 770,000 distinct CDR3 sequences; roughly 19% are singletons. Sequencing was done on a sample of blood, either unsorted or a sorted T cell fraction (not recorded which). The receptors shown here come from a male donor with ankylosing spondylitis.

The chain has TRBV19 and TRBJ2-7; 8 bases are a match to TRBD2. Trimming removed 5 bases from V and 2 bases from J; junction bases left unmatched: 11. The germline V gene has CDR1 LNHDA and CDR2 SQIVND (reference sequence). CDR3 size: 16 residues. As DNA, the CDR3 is TGTGCCAGTAGTGGATCCCGGGGGGGGCCCGCCTACGAGCAGTACTTC. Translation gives CASSGSRGGPAYEQYF. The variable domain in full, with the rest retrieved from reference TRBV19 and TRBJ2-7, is DGGITQSPKYLFRKEGQNVTLSCEQNLNHDAMYWYRQDPGQGLRLIYYSQIVNDFQKGDIAEGYSVSREKKESFPLTVTSAQKNPTAFYLCASSGSRGGPAYEQYFGPGTRLTVT.

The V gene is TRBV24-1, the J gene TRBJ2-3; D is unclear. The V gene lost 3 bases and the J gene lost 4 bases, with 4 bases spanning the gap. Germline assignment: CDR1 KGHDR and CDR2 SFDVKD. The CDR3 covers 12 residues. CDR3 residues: CATSDRSDTQYF. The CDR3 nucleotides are TGTGCCACCAGTGATAGATCAGATACGCAGTATTTT.

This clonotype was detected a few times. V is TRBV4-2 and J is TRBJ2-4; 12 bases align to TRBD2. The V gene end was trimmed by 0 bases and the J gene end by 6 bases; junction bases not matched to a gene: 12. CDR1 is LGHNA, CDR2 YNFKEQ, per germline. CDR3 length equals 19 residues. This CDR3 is CASSQDWALAGGPRNIQYF. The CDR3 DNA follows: TGTGCCAGCAGCCAAGATTGGGCCCTAGCGGGAGGGCCCCGAAACATTCAGTACTTC.

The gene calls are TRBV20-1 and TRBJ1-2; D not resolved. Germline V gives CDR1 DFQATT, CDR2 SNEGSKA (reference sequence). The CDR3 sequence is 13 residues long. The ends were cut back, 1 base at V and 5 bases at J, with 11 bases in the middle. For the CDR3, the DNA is TGCAGTGCTAGAGTGGGCGGGGAGTATGGCTACACCTTC. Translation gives CSARVGGEYGYTF.

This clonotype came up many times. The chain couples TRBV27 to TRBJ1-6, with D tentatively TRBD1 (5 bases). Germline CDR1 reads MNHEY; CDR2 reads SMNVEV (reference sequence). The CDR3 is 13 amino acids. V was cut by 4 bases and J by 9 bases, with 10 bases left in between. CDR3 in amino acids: CASSWDWGSPLHF. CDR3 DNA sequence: TGTGCCAGCAGTTGGGACTGGGGTTCACCCCTCCACTTT.